This T cell receptor beta chain stems from a study of response to subunit inactivated influenza vaccine. Study-wide results and limits: A suggestion made by the authors is that each seasonal influenza vaccination recruits few new T cells.

TCRdb passed the RT-PCR reads through MiXCR, listing each CDR3 protein once. The sample includes approximately 200,000 distinct CDR3 sequences, roughly an eighth of them seen just once. A note on this clonotype: Its specificity is unknown.

The germline V gene encodes CDR1 MDHEN and CDR2 SYDVKM. This CDR3 is built from 14 residues. V lost 10 bases to trimming and J lost 1 base, with 14 bases between them. This receptor was identified in a man aged 45-65 years who received an inactivated influenza vaccine. This chain connects TRBV28 to TRBJ1-5; D possibly corresponds to TRBD1 (5 bases). The sequencing used CD8+ T cells sorted from PBMCs, collected 4 to 6 days after vaccination. CDR3 sequence reads: CATLVGESNQPQHF. In DNA form, the CDR3 reads TGTGCCACCCTAGTGGGGGAGAGCAATCAGCCCCAGCATTTT. The variable domain in full, completed from reference TRBV28 and TRBJ1-5, reads DVKVTQSSRYLVKRTGEKVFLECVQDMDHENMFWYRQDPGLGLRLIYFSYDVKMKEKGDIPEGYSVSREKKERFSLILESASTNQTSMYLCATLVGESNQPQHFGDGTRLSIL.